This TCR beta chain emerged from a study of blood T cell repertoires in COVID-19. Profiled with immunoSEQ multiplex PCR; TCRdb holds only in-frame clones, not every one. The sample yields hundreds of thousands of clones, around 90% seen once. This CDR3 has 13 residues. Germline CDR1 SGHDT, CDR2 YYEEEE. The ends lost 8 bases at V and 4 bases at J; junction bases unmatched: 6. This TCR derives from a woman aged 25 to 39 who had recovered from COVID-19. V gene TRBV5-6 combines with J gene TRBJ1-3; 7 bases match TRBD1. Sequenced material: PBMCs or T cells enriched from blood (not recorded which). Here the CDR3 reads CASRLTGGNTIYF. The CDR3 DNA follows: TGTGCCAGTCGGTTGACAGGGGGAAACACCATATATTTT.